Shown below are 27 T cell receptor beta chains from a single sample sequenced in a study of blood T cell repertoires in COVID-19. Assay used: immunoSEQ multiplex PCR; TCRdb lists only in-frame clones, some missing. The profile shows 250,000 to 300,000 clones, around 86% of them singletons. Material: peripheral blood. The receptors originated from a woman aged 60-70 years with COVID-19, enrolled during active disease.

The chain's CDR3 is CSHTGHQNIQYF. The CDR3 DNA reads TGCAGCCATACGGGACATCAAAACATTCAGTACTTC. J is TRBJ2-4 and V is TRBV29-1; D is perhaps TRBD1 (6 bases). CDR1 and CDR2 from the germline V gene are SQVTM and ANQGSEA. Trimming shortened V by 8 bases and J by 5 bases, and 13 bases separated the two germline ends. This CDR3 is built from 12 residues. Full variable domain (remainder filled in from reference TRBV29-1 and TRBJ2-4): SAVISQKPSRDICQRGTSLTIQCQVDSQVTMMFWYRQQPGQSLTLIATANQGSEATYESGFVIDKFPISRPNLTFSTLTVSNMSPEDSSIYLCSHTGHQNIQYFGAGTRLSVL.

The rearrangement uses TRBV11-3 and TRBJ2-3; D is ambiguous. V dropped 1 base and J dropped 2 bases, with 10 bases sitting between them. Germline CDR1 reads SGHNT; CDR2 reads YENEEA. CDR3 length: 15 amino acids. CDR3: CASSLGAAYTDTQYF. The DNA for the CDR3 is TGTGCCAGCAGCTTAGGGGCAGCTTACACAGATACGCAGTATTTT.

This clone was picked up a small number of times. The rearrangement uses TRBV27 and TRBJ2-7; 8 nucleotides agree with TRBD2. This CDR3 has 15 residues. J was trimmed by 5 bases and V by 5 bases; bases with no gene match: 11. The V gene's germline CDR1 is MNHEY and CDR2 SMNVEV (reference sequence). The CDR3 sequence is CASSPRLSGSHEQYF. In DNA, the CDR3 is TGTGCCAGCAGTCCCCGACTAAGCGGGAGCCACGAGCAGTACTTC.

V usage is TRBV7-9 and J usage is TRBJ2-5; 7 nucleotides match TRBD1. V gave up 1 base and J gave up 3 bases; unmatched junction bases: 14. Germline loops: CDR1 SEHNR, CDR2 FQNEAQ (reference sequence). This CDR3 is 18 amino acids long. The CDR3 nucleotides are TGTGCCAGCAGCTTAGTGTGGCAGGGGGTGACCCAAAAAGAGACCCAGTACTTC. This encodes CASSLVWQGVTQKETQYF.

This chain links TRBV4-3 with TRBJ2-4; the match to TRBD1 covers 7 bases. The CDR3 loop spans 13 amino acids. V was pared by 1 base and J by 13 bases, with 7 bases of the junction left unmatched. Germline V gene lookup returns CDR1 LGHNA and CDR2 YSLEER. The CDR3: CASSQVRGQSQYF. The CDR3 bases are TGCGCCAGCAGCCAAGTAAGGGGACAGTCACAGTACTTC.

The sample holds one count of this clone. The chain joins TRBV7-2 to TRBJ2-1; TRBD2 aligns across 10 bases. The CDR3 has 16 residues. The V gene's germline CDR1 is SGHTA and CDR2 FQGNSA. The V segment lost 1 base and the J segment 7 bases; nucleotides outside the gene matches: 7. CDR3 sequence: CASSLGGLAGANEQFF. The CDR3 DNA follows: TGTGCCAGCAGCTTAGGGGGTCTAGCGGGAGCGAATGAGCAGTTCTTC.

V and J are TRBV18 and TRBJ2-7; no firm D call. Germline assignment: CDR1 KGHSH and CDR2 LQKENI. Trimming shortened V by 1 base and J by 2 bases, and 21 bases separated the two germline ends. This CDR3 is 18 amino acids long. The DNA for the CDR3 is TGTGCCAGCTCACCACTTCCCCCACAGCCGACCCAAGCCTACGAGCAGTACTTC. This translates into CASSPLPPQPTQAYEQYF.

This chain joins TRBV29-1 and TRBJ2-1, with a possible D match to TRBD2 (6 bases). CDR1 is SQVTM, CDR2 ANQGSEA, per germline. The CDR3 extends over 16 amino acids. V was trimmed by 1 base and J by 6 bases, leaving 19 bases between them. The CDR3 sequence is CSVEVGQTRKANEQFF. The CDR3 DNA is TGCAGCGTTGAAGTCGGGCAGACTAGAAAGGCCAATGAGCAGTTCTTC.

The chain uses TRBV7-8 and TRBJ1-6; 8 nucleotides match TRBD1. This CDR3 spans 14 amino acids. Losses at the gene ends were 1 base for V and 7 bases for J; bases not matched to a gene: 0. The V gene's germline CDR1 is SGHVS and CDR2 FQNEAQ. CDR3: CASSLGDRNSPLHF. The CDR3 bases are TGTGCCAGCAGCTTAGGGGACAGGAATTCACCCCTCCACTTT. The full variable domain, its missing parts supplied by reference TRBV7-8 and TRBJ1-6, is GAGVSQSPRYKVAKRGQDVALRCDPISGHVSLFWYQQALGQGPEFLTYFQNEAQLDKSGLPSDRFFAERPEGSVSTLKIQRTQQEDSAVYLCASSLGDRNSPLHFGNGTRLTVT.

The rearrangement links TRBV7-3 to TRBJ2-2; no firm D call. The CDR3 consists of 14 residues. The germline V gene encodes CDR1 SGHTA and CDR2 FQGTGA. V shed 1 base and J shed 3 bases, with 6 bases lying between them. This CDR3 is CASSLSGDTGELFF. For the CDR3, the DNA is TGTGCCAGCAGCTTAAGCGGAGACACCGGGGAGCTGTTTTTT.

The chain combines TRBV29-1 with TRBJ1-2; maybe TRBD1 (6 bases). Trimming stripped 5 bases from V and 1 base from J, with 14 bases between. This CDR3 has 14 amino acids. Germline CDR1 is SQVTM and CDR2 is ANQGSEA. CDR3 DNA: TGCAGCGTTTTGGGGGCAGCCTTTAACTATGGCTACACCTTC. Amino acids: CSVLGAAFNYGYTF.

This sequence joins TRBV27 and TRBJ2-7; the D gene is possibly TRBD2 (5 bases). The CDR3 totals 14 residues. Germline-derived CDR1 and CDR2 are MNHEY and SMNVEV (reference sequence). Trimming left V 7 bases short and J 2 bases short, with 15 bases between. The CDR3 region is CASTIPRAAYEQYF. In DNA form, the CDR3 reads TGTGCCAGCACCATCCCGAGGGCCGCCTACGAGCAGTACTTC.

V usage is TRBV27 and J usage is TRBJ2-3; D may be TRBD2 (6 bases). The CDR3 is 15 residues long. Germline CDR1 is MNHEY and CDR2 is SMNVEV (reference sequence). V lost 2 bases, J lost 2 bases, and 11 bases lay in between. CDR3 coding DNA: TGTGCCAGCAGTTTACGGGACTTAAACACAGATACGCAGTATTTT. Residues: CASSLRDLNTDTQYF.

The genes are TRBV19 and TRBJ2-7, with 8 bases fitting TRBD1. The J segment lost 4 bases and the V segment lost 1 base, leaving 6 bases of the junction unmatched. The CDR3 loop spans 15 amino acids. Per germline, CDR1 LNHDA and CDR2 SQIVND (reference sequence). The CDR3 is CASSIGAGGRYEQYF. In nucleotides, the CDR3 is TGTGCCAGTAGTATAGGGGCAGGGGGCCGGTACGAGCAGTACTTC.

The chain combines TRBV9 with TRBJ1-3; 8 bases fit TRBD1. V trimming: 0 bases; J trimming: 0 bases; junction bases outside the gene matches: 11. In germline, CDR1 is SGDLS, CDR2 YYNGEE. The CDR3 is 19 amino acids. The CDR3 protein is CASSVGDRGLTSSGNTIYF. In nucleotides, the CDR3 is TGTGCCAGCAGCGTAGGCGACAGGGGTTTAACCTCCTCTGGAAACACCATATATTTT.

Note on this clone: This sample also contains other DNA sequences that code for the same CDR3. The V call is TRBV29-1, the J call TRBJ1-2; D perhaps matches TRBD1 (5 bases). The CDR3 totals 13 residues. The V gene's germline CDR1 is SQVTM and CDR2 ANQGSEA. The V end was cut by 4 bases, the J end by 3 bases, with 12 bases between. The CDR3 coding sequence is TGCAGCGTTGGGGGCAGGGAGGACTATGGCTACACCTTC. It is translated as CSVGGREDYGYTF.

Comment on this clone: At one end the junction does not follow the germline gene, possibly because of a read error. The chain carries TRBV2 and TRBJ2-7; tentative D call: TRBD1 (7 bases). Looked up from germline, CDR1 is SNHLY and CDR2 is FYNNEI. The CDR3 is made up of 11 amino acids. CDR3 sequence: CVVSGGGEQYF. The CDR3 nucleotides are TGCGTCGTGTCAGGGGGAGGCGAGCAGTACTTC.

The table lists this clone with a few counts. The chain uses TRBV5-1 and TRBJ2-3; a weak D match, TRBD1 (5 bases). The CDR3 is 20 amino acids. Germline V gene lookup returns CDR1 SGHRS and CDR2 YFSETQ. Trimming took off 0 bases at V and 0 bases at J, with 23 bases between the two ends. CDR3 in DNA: TGCGCCAGCAGCTTGGCCAATGGTCTGTGGGCGACAGAAAGCACAGATACGCAGTATTTT. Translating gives CASSLANGLWATESTDTQYF. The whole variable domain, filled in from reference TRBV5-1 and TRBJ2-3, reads KAGVTQTPRYLIKTRGQQVTLSCSPISGHRSVSWYQQTPGQGLQFLFEYFSETQRNKGNFPGRFSGRQFSNSRSEMNVSTLELGDSALYLCASSLANGLWATESTDTQYFGPGTRLTVL.

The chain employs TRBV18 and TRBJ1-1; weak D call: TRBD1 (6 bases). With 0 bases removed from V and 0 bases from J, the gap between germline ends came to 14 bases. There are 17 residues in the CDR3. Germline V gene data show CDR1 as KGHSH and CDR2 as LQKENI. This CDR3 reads CASSPPQSGQLNTEAFF. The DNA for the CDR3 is TGTGCCAGCTCACCACCGCAGTCTGGACAGCTGAACACTGAAGCTTTCTTT.

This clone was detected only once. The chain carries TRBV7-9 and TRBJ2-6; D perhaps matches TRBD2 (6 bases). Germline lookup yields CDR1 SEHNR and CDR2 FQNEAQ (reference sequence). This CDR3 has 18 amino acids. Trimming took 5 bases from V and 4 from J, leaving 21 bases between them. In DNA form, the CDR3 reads TGTGCCAGCAGCCCGTCGGGACTTCTAGGTACGGGGGCCAACGTCCTGACTTTC. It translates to CASSPSGLLGTGANVLTF.

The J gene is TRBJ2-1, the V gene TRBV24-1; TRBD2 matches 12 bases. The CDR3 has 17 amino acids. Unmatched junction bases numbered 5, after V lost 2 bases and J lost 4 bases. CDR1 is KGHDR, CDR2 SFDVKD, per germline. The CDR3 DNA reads TGTGCCACCAGTGATTCAGGACTAGCGGGGAAATACAATGAGCAGTTCTTC. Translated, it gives CATSDSGLAGKYNEQFF.

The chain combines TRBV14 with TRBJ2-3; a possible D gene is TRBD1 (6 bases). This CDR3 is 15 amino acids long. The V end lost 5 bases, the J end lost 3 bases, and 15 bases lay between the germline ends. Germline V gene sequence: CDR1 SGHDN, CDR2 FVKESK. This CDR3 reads CASSVDRIPTDTQYF. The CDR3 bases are TGTGCCAGCAGCGTAGACAGGATTCCGACAGATACGCAGTATTTT.

This CDR3 reads CASSRRGNYTF. The CDR3 nucleotides read TGTGCCAGCAGCCGAAGGGGAAACTACACCTTC. The chain employs TRBV3-1 (or the pseudogene TRBV3-2) and TRBJ1-2; TRBD1 is a possible D gene (5 bases). The CDR3 extends over 11 amino acids. Deletions cut 4 bases from V and 10 bases from J, with 10 bases between. Germline values: CDR1 LGHDT, CDR2 YNNKEL (reference sequence).

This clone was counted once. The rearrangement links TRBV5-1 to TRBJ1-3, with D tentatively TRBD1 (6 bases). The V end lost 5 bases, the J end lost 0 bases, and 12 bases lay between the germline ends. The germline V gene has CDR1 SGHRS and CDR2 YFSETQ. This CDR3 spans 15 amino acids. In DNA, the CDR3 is TGCGCCAGCAGTCATGGACAGACCTCTGGAAACACCATATATTTT. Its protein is CASSHGQTSGNTIYF.

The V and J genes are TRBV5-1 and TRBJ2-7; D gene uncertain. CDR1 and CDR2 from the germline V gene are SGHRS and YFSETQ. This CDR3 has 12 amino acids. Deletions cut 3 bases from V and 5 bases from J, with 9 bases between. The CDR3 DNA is TGCGCCAGCAGCTCTACGCTACACGAGCAGTACTTC. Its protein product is CASSSTLHEQYF.

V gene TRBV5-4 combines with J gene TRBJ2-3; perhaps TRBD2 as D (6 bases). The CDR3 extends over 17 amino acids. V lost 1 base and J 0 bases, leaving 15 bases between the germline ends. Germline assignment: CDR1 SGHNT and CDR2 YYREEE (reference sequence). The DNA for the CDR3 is TGTGCCAGCAGCTTGCCAAGGGGAGGCGGGAGCACAGATACGCAGTATTTT. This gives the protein CASSLPRGGGSTDTQYF.

CDR3 region: CASSQVSSASEAFF. The DNA for the CDR3 is TGTGCCAGCAGCCAAGTATCCTCTGCGTCTGAAGCTTTCTTT. V is TRBV3-1 (or the pseudogene TRBV3-2) and J is TRBJ1-1; the D is unclear. The germline V gene has CDR1 LGHDT and CDR2 YNNKEL (reference sequence). V lost 1 base, J lost 6 bases, and 12 bases lay in between. The CDR3 is 14 amino acids.